This TCR beta chain came from a study of blood T cell repertoires in COVID-19. Study in general: Sites across the United States, Italy and Spain contributed samples from acute and convalescent COVID-19.

The repertoire was sequenced with immunoSEQ multiplex PCR; TCRdb's copy has only in-frame clones and lacks some. The repertoire consists of about 170,000 clones, with 84% occurring once and the leading ten covering around 12%. V shed 5 bases, J shed 7 bases, and the junction held 5 bases outside the gene matches. Germline-derived CDR1 and CDR2 are MNHEY and SMNVEV (reference sequence). The CDR3 consists of 13 residues. Cohorts were based on clinical histories the participants reported. Donors in Cohort 3 counted as recovered after two negative PCRs, clearance, or symptom resolution. This rearrangement joins TRBV27 to TRBJ1-3; 7 bases agree with TRBD1. Source material: PBMCs or T cells enriched from blood (not recorded which). This TCR came from a man aged 45-65 years who had recovered from COVID-19. CDR3 sequence (DNA): TGTGCCAGCAGTCCCGACAGGGCGAACACCATATATTTT. Its protein product is CASSPDRANTIYF.